Listed below are T cell receptor beta chains from one sample, sequenced in a study of blood T cell repertoires in COVID-19. Measured with immunoSEQ multiplex PCR; TCRdb has only the in-frame clones, and not every one. This table has about 160,000 clones, about 86% appearing once. Material for sequencing was peripheral blood. These receptors were obtained from a man aged 50-59 years with active or convalescent COVID-19. Each CDR3 is given with its conserved first and last residue. The order of the fields is D gene, J gene, V gene, clone size, CDR3 protein, CDR3 DNA. D genes are given only for firm matches. The size field is filled for only some rows; it gives once, few, many or a size class.

d_call: -; j_call: TRBJ1-2; v_call: TRBV2; clone_size: -; cdr3_aa: CASSRDSHYGYTF; cdr3_nt: TGTGCCAGCAGTCGCGACAGCCACTATGGCTACACCTTC
d_call: -; j_call: TRBJ1-4; v_call: TRBV19; clone_size: -; cdr3_aa: CASTIAGLNEKLFF; cdr3_nt: TGTGCCAGTACCATAGCAGGGCTTAATGAAAAACTGTTTTTT
d_call: TRBD2; j_call: TRBJ2-3; v_call: TRBV5-4; clone_size: -; cdr3_aa: CASSSAGGLTDTQYF; cdr3_nt: TGTGCCAGCAGCTCAGCGGGGGGGCTGACAGATACGCAGTATTTT
d_call: TRBD2; j_call: TRBJ2-3; v_call: TRBV11-2; clone_size: -; cdr3_aa: CASEPVGGQVDTQYF; cdr3_nt: TGTGCCAGCGAGCCGGTGGGAGGGCAAGTAGATACGCAGTATTTT
d_call: TRBD2; j_call: TRBJ2-2; v_call: TRBV2; clone_size: -; cdr3_aa: CASRWDRLAGVNGELFF; cdr3_nt: TGTGCCAGCAGATGGGACAGATTAGCGGGAGTGAACGGGGAGCTGTTTTTT
d_call: -; j_call: TRBJ2-3; v_call: TRBV7-8; clone_size: -; cdr3_aa: CASSLNTRTDTQYF; cdr3_nt: TGTGCCAGCAGCTTAAACACACGCACAGATACGCAGTATTTT
d_call: TRBD1; j_call: TRBJ2-3; v_call: TRBV19; clone_size: -; cdr3_aa: CASSTPSGTATDTQYF; cdr3_nt: TGTGCCAGTAGTACCCCTTCCGGGACAGCCACAGATACGCAGTATTTT
d_call: TRBD2; j_call: TRBJ2-3; v_call: TRBV5-6; clone_size: -; cdr3_aa: CASAWTSGGDTQYF; cdr3_nt: TGTGCCAGCGCCTGGACTAGCGGGGGAGATACGCAGTATTTT
d_call: -; j_call: TRBJ2-1; v_call: TRBV10-2; clone_size: -; cdr3_aa: CASSPGTPSYNEQFF; cdr3_nt: TGCGCCAGCAGCCCCGGGACTCCTTCCTACAATGAGCAGTTCTTC
d_call: TRBD1; j_call: TRBJ2-7; v_call: TRBV5-5; clone_size: once; cdr3_aa: CASSLIGGQGASEQYF; cdr3_nt: TGTGCCAGCAGCTTAATCGGGGGACAGGGGGCTAGCGAGCAGTACTTC
d_call: -; j_call: TRBJ1-2; v_call: TRBV6-5; clone_size: -; cdr3_aa: CASRGNEGYGYTF; cdr3_nt: TGTGCCAGTAGAGGCAATGAGGGCTATGGCTACACCTTC
d_call: TRBD1; j_call: TRBJ2-7; v_call: TRBV6-5; clone_size: -; cdr3_aa: CASRKDRGVGYEQYF; cdr3_nt: TGTGCCAGCAGGAAGGACAGGGGGGTGGGCTACGAGCAGTACTTC
d_call: -; j_call: TRBJ2-7; v_call: TRBV2; clone_size: -; cdr3_aa: CASRSGSSYEQYF; cdr3_nt: TGTGCCAGCAGGAGTGGGAGCTCCTACGAGCAGTACTTC
d_call: TRBD1; j_call: TRBJ1-1; v_call: TRBV6-5; clone_size: -; cdr3_aa: CASRKTGGLNTEAFF; cdr3_nt: TGTGCCAGCAGAAAGACAGGGGGGTTGAACACTGAAGCTTTCTTT
d_call: -; j_call: TRBJ2-7; v_call: TRBV7-2; clone_size: -; cdr3_aa: CASSLSAIPYEQYF; cdr3_nt: TGTGCCAGCAGCTTAAGCGCCATACCCTACGAGCAGTACTTC
d_call: TRBD2; j_call: TRBJ2-3; v_call: TRBV27; clone_size: -; cdr3_aa: CASSITSGSFIDTQYF; cdr3_nt: TGTGCCAGCAGCATCACTAGCGGGAGTTTTATAGATACGCAGTATTTT
d_call: -; j_call: TRBJ2-5; v_call: TRBV6-2/TRBV6-3; clone_size: -; cdr3_aa: CASSYRGPVGETQYF; cdr3_nt: TGTGCCAGCAGTTACAGGGGCCCCGTTGGAGAGACCCAGTACTTC
d_call: TRBD2; j_call: TRBJ2-1; v_call: TRBV4-3; clone_size: many; cdr3_aa: CASSQSSGTSGYNEQFF; cdr3_nt: TGCGCCAGCAGCCAGTCTTCCGGGACTAGCGGTTACAATGAGCAGTTCTTC
d_call: TRBD1; j_call: TRBJ2-7; v_call: TRBV4-2; clone_size: once; cdr3_aa: CASSQVGQGFEQYF; cdr3_nt: TGTGCCAGCAGCCAAGTAGGACAGGGGTTCGAGCAGTACTTC
d_call: -; j_call: TRBJ1-1; v_call: TRBV9; clone_size: -; cdr3_aa: CASSVGRGEAFF; cdr3_nt: TGTGCCAGCAGCGTAGGACGGGGAGAAGCTTTCTTT
d_call: -; j_call: TRBJ1-2; v_call: TRBV19; clone_size: -; cdr3_aa: CASSIEANYGYTF; cdr3_nt: TGTGCCAGTAGTATCGAGGCCAACTATGGCTACACCTTC
d_call: -; j_call: TRBJ2-7; v_call: TRBV3-1/TRBV3-2; clone_size: -; cdr3_aa: CASSQAQGYGQYF; cdr3_nt: TGTGCCAGCAGCCAAGCACAGGGATACGGGCAGTACTTC
d_call: TRBD1; j_call: TRBJ2-2; v_call: TRBV7-8; clone_size: few; cdr3_aa: CASSLGTGSWFF; cdr3_nt: TGTGCCAGCAGCCTCGGGACAGGGAGTTGGTTTTTT
d_call: -; j_call: TRBJ2-5; v_call: TRBV4-1; clone_size: -; cdr3_aa: CASSQTNRAQETQYF; cdr3_nt: TGCGCCAGCAGCCAAACAAACAGGGCCCAAGAGACCCAGTACTTC
d_call: -; j_call: TRBJ1-6; v_call: TRBV6-2/TRBV6-3; clone_size: -; cdr3_aa: CASSYSSVDF; cdr3_nt: TGTGCCAGCAGTTACTCCTCCGTTGACTTT
d_call: TRBD1; j_call: TRBJ1-6; v_call: TRBV4-3; clone_size: -; cdr3_aa: CASSQDGVGQDNSPLHF; cdr3_nt: TGCGCCAGCAGCCAAGATGGGGTGGGACAGGATAATTCACCCCTCCACTTT
d_call: -; j_call: TRBJ2-5; v_call: TRBV6-2/TRBV6-3; clone_size: -; cdr3_aa: CASSSRASRGETQYF; cdr3_nt: TGTGCCAGCAGCTCCCGGGCGTCTAGGGGGGAGACCCAGTACTTC
d_call: TRBD2; j_call: TRBJ2-2; v_call: TRBV10-2; clone_size: -; cdr3_aa: CASSVRTGGGTGELFF; cdr3_nt: TGCGCCAGCAGTGTCAGAACGGGGGGAGGCACCGGGGAGCTGTTTTTT
d_call: -; j_call: TRBJ2-1; v_call: TRBV7-8; clone_size: once; cdr3_aa: CASSLWSDPTVNNEQFF; cdr3_nt: TGTGCCAGCAGCTTATGGAGTGATCCGACAGTTAACAATGAGCAATTCTTC
d_call: TRBD2; j_call: TRBJ2-1; v_call: TRBV5-1; clone_size: -; cdr3_aa: CASSVNSGTYNEQFF; cdr3_nt: TGCGCCAGCAGCGTGAATAGCGGGACCTACAATGAGCAGTTCTTC
d_call: TRBD1; j_call: TRBJ1-1; v_call: TRBV19; clone_size: -; cdr3_aa: CASSIDTGESVDTEAFF; cdr3_nt: TGTGCCAGTAGTATAGATACAGGGGAATCCGTGGACACTGAAGCTTTCTTT
d_call: TRBD1; j_call: TRBJ2-7; v_call: TRBV19; clone_size: -; cdr3_aa: CASSIRDREPYEQYF; cdr3_nt: TGTGCCAGTAGTATTAGGGACAGGGAGCCCTACGAGCAGTACTTC
d_call: TRBD2; j_call: TRBJ2-1; v_call: TRBV15; clone_size: -; cdr3_aa: CATSRGTSFEQFF; cdr3_nt: TGTGCCACCAGCAGAGGGACTAGTTTTGAGCAGTTCTTC
d_call: -; j_call: TRBJ1-5; v_call: TRBV5-8; clone_size: -; cdr3_aa: CASSFRQVYQPQHF; cdr3_nt: TGTGCCAGCAGCTTTCGGCAGGTGTATCAGCCCCAGCATTTT
d_call: TRBD2; j_call: TRBJ2-7; v_call: TRBV7-2; clone_size: -; cdr3_aa: CASSPTSGTYEQYF; cdr3_nt: TGTGCCAGCAGCCCGACTAGCGGCACCTACGAGCAGTACTTC
d_call: TRBD1; j_call: TRBJ2-2; v_call: TRBV13; clone_size: -; cdr3_aa: CASRARTGGTGELFF; cdr3_nt: TGTGCCAGCAGGGCCAGGACAGGGGGGACCGGGGAGCTGTTTTTT
d_call: -; j_call: TRBJ1-3; v_call: TRBV6-4; clone_size: -; cdr3_aa: CASREGGTGNTIYF; cdr3_nt: TGTGCCAGCAGGGAGGGGGGGACTGGAAACACCATATATTTT
d_call: TRBD2; j_call: TRBJ2-5; v_call: TRBV9; clone_size: -; cdr3_aa: CASSVGWGSAGVTETQYF; cdr3_nt: TGTGCCAGCAGCGTAGGCTGGGGTAGCGCGGGAGTTACGGAGACCCAGTACTTC